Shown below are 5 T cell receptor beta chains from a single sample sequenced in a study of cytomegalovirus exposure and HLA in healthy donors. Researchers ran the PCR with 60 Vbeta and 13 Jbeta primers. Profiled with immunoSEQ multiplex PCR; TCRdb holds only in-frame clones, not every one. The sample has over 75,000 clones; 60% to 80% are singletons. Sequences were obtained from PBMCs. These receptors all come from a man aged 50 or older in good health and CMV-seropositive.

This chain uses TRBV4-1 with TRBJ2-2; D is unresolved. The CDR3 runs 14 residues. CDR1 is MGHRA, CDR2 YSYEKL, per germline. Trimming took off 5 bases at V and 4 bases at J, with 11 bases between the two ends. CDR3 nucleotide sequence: TGCGCCAGCAGCAGATCGGGTGTCACCGGGGAGCTGTTTTTT. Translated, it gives CASSRSGVTGELFF.

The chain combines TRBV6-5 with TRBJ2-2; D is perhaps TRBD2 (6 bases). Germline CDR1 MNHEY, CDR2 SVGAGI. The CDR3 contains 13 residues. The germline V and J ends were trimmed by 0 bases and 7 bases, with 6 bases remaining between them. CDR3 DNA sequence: TGTGCCAGCAGTTACTCGGGGGGCGGGGAGCTGTTTTTT. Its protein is CASSYSGGGELFF.

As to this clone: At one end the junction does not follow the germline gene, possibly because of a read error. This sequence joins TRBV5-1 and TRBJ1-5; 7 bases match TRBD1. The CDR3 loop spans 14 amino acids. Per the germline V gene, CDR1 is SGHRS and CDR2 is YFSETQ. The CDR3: CASSYGQEGQPRHF. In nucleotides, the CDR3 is TGCGCCAGCAGTTACGGACAGGAGGGTCAGCCCCGGCATTTT.

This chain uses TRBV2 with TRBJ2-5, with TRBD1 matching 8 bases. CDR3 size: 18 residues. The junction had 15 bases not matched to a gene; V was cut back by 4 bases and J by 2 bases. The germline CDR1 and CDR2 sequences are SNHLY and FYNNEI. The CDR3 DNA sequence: TGTGCCAGCAGTGTGGAGGGACAGGTTGTTTCCAGACAAGAGACCCAGTACTTC. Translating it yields CASSVEGQVVSRQETQYF.

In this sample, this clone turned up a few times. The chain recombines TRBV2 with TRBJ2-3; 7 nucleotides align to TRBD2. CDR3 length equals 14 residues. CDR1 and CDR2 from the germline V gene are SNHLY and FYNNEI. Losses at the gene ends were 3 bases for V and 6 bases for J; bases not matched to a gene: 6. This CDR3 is CASSDLAGEDTQYF. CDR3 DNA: TGTGCCAGCAGTGATTTGGCGGGGGAGGATACGCAGTATTTT.